This paragraph covers one T cell receptor beta chain sequence. Its antigen is as yet unknown. One end of the junction does not line up with germline, which may come from a read error. The sample belongs to a study of blood T cells in healthy people across ages. Study in general: Every two T cells gave about one barcoded beta molecule via template switching.

Primed by a sample-barcoded 5' primer and a J-beta primer mix, a second PCR proceeded for about 6 to 11 cycles. Using its own MiXCR run on the 5' RACE reads, TCRdb lists one record per CDR3 protein. The data hold fewer than 1,000,000 distinct CDR3 sequences, with more than 40% observed a single time. The germline V gene encodes CDR1 MNHNY and CDR2 SVGAGI (reference sequence). CDR3 length equals 12 residues. Study findings and constraints: Getting older went along with TCR beta diversity per million T cells dropping roughly linearly.

The specimen was blood. The origin of this receptor is a man in his sixties in good health. The J gene is TRBJ2-1, the V gene TRBV6-6, with D uncertain. CDR3 loop: CASSWANNGQFF. CDR3 nucleotides: TGTGCCAGCAGCTGGGCCAACAATGGGCAGTTCTTC.